This T cell receptor beta chain was retrieved from a study of control samples from healthy donors and cancer patients. V shed 4 bases, J shed 0 bases, and the junction held 8 bases outside the gene matches. The CDR3 totals 17 residues. Germline values: CDR1 KGHDR, CDR2 SFDVKD. Here immunoSEQ multiplex PCR was the method, and the copy in TCRdb shows in-frame clones only, minus some. The sample lists some 140,000 clones, more than 85% occurring once. This sequence was found in a young woman in good health. The chain couples TRBV24-1 to TRBJ2-1; TRBD2 matches 7 bases. The sequenced sample was blood. The CDR3 sequence: CATSDPTPGGSYNEQFF. The CDR3 coding sequence is TGTGCCACCAGTGACCCGACTCCGGGGGGCTCCTACAATGAGCAGTTCTTC.